This is a list of T cell receptor beta chains from one sample in a study of T cell repertoires in cytomegalovirus infection. Via MiXCR, TCRdb re-called the reads, giving one row per CDR3 protein. Found here are nearly 450,000 distinct CDR3 sequences, approximately 32% of them singletons; the top ten hold roughly 13%. The sequencing sample was made of PBMCs. All receptors derive from a human donor in good health (CMV status not recorded). Some clones in this sample may be carry-over from other donors' samples. Each CDR3 is given with its conserved first and last residue. The order of the fields is V gene, J gene, D gene, clone size, CDR3 protein, CDR3 DNA. A D gene is named only where the DNA matches it firmly. For some rows the clone size is stated as once, few or many, or as a class when expanded; others skip it.

TRBV27	TRBJ1-1	NA	NA	CASSSWGTLNTEAFF	TGTGCCAGCAGTTCTTGGGGAACCTTGAACACTGAAGCTTTCTTT
TRBV4-3	TRBJ2-1	TRBD1	NA	CASSQYTGQANNEQFF	TGCGCCAGCAGCCAGTATACCGGACAGGCGAACAATGAGCAGTTCTTC
TRBV24-1	TRBJ2-1	TRBD2	few	CATSEQSGGAKNEQFF	TGTGCCACCAGTGAACAAAGCGGGGGGGCGAAGAATGAGCAGTTCTTC
TRBV6-1	TRBJ1-1	NA	few	CASSAGQLGSNTEAFF	TGTGCCAGCAGTGCTGGACAGTTGGGGTCTAACACTGAAGCTTTCTTT
TRBV7-9	TRBJ2-7	NA	many	CASSLDRSHEQYF	TGTGCCAGCAGCCTCGACAGGTCCCACGAGCAGTACTTC
TRBV7-2	TRBJ1-2	NA	many	CASSQGLYGYTF	TGTGCCAGCAGCCAGGGGTTGTATGGCTACACCTTC
TRBV20-1	TRBJ2-3	TRBD2	few	CSAVWLAGGTDTQYF	TGCAGTGCAGTCTGGCTAGCGGGAGGAACAGATACGCAGTATTTT
TRBV6-4	TRBJ2-3	TRBD2	many	CASSDKASGETDTQYF	TGTGCCAGCAGTGACAAGGCTAGCGGAGAGACAGATACGCAGTATTTT
TRBV6-8	TRBJ2-3	NA	NA	CASRFIGTSTDTQYF	TGTGCCAGCAGGTTCATAGGGACTAGCACAGATACGCAGTATTTT
TRBV12-3/TRBV12-4	TRBJ2-4	NA	NA	CASSNLEACWARDIQYF	TGTGCCAGCAGCAACCTTGAGGCGTGTTGGGCGCGGGACATTCAGTACTTC
TRBV11-2	TRBJ2-5	TRBD1	NA	CASSAQQGEETQYF	TGTGCCAGCAGTGCCCAACAGGGGGAAGAGACCCAGTACTTC
TRBV19	TRBJ2-1	TRBD1	few	CASGQGKANEQFF	TGTGCCAGCGGACAGGGAAAGGCGAATGAGCAGTTCTTC
TRBV19	TRBJ1-5	NA	many	CASSPPGHHNQPQHF	TGTGCCAGTAGTCCCCCGGGACACCACAATCAGCCCCAGCATTTT
TRBV7-3	TRBJ2-3	NA	few	CASSYIRTGLGTDTQYF	TGTGCCAGCAGCTATATCCGGACGGGTTTGGGGACAGATACGCAGTATTTT
TRBV6-6	TRBJ1-1	NA	few	CASRDTGSLNTEAFF	TGTGCCAGCAGGGACACCGGGTCCTTGAACACTGAAGCTTTCTTT
TRBV7-3	TRBJ1-1	NA	NA	CASSRRDGLNTEAFF	TGTGCCAGCAGCCGACGGGACGGGCTGAACACTGAAGCTTTCTTT
TRBV6-6	TRBJ1-4	TRBD1	NA	CASSQGTGGGEKLFF	TGTGCCAGCAGTCAAGGGACAGGGGGGGGCGAAAAACTGTTTTTT
TRBV7-9	TRBJ1-1	NA	many	CASSYGRGNTEAFF	TGTGCCAGCAGCTACGGCCGGGGAAACACTGAAGCTTTCTTT
TRBV19	TRBJ2-5	NA	few	CASSVWGSRETQYF	TGTGCCAGTAGTGTCTGGGGTTCTCGAGAGACCCAGTACTTC
TRBV2	TRBJ1-1	TRBD1	NA	CASNRGPNTEAFF	TGTGCCAGCAACAGGGGACCGAACACTGAAGCTTTCTTT
TRBV7-9	TRBJ2-5	TRBD2	few	CASSLEGTSRVTWVYF	TGTGCCAGCAGCTTAGAGGGGACTAGCAGAGTAACCTGGGTCTACTTC
TRBV6-1	TRBJ2-1	NA	NA	CASSEVDMDEQFF	TGTGCCAGCAGTGAGGTAGACATGGATGAGCAGTTCTTC
TRBV7-7	TRBJ2-5	TRBD1	few	CASSLARRTGQETQYF	TGTGCCAGCAGCTTAGCGCGGAGGACAGGTCAAGAGACCCAGTACTTC
TRBV28	TRBJ2-7	NA	NA	CASSDKSTGLYEQYF	TGTGCCAGCAGCGACAAGTCCACAGGGCTCTACGAGCAGTACTTC
TRBV5-4	TRBJ2-7	NA	once	CASSLDLAQVGHEQYF	TGTGCCAGCAGCCTGGACCTAGCGCAGGTCGGACACGAGCAGTACTTC
TRBV4-2	TRBJ1-2	TRBD1	NA	CASSPDRGANYGYTF	TGTGCCAGCAGCCCTGACAGGGGAGCTAACTATGGCTACACCTTC
TRBV5-6	TRBJ1-2	NA	NA	CASSFMGAGYGCTF	TGTGCCAGCAGCTTCATGGGGGCCGGCTATGGCTGCACCTTC
TRBV28	TRBJ2-7	NA	few	CASSFWGGRKGGEQYF	TGTGCCAGCAGTTTTTGGGGGGGGCGGAAAGGAGGCGAGCAGTACTTC
TRBV13	TRBJ1-6	TRBD1	NA	CASSLGAGGTPLHF	TGTGCCAGCAGCTTAGGAGCAGGGGGCACACCCCTCCACTTT
TRBV5-1	TRBJ1-1	TRBD1	NA	CASSFDRDGTEAFF	TGCGCCAGCAGCTTCGACAGGGATGGTACTGAAGCTTTCTTT
TRBV27	TRBJ2-7	NA	few	CASSPVGIRGNSYEQYF	TGTGCCAGCAGCCCGGTAGGGATCAGGGGAAACTCCTACGAGCAGTACTTC
TRBV6-5	TRBJ1-4	TRBD1	few	CASSTGQGGNEKLFF	TGTGCCAGCAGTACCGGACAGGGGGGGAATGAAAAACTGTTTTTT
TRBV5-1	TRBJ1-4	TRBD1	NA	CASRLGTDNEKLFF	TGCGCCAGCAGACTCGGGACAGATAATGAAAAACTGTTTTTT
TRBV29-1	TRBJ2-3	TRBD2	NA	CSAPAGLKADTQYF	TGCAGCGCACCAGCGGGGCTTAAGGCGGATACGCAGTATTTT
TRBV14	TRBJ1-1	NA	NA	CASSQDIAGRLNTEAFF	TGTGCCAGCAGCCAAGATATCGCGGGACGGTTGAACACTGAAGCTTTCTTT
TRBV11-2	TRBJ1-1	TRBD1	NA	CASSLISGTGMNTEAFF	TGTGCCAGCAGCTTGATCTCCGGGACAGGCATGAACACTGAAGCTTTCTTT
TRBV15	TRBJ1-4	NA	NA	CATSRGQAPPNEKLFF	TGTGCCACCAGCAGAGGACAGGCCCCTCCTAATGAAAAACTGTTTTTT
TRBV7-2	TRBJ2-1	NA	NA	CASSAPTENEQFF	TGTGCCAGCAGCGCCCCCACGGAAAATGAGCAGTTCTTC
TRBV2	TRBJ2-3	NA	NA	CASSPPGQLTDTQYF	TGTGCCAGCAGTCCTCCGGGCCAACTCACAGATACGCAGTATTTT
TRBV29-1	TRBJ2-5	TRBD2	once	CSVEPPTISGGRVETQYF	TGCAGCGTTGAACCCCCTACTATTAGCGGGGGACGGGTGGAGACCCAGTACTTC
TRBV4-2	TRBJ1-5	TRBD1	NA	CASSQDVIGQGNQPQHF	TGTGCCAGCAGCCAAGATGTCATCGGACAGGGCAATCAGCCCCAGCATTTT
TRBV6-5	TRBJ2-2	NA	many	CASSYGTLNTGELFF	TGTGCCAGCAGTTACGGGACTCTCAACACCGGGGAGCTGTTTTTT
TRBV6-2/TRBV6-3	TRBJ1-1	NA	few	CASSYSDNTERTTEAFF	TGTGCCAGCAGTTACAGTGACAACACGGAACGAACCACTGAAGCTTTCTTT
TRBV6-1	TRBJ1-1	NA	few	CASRQGFNTEAFF	TGTGCCAGCAGACAGGGCTTCAACACTGAAGCTTTCTTT
TRBV7-6	TRBJ2-2	TRBD1	NA	CASSHRGRGTGELFF	TGTGCCAGCAGTCACAGGGGGCGCGGCACCGGGGAGCTGTTTTTT
TRBV28	TRBJ2-5	TRBD2	many	CASSPNRGGLETQYF	TGTGCCAGCAGTCCTAATCGGGGGGGACTAGAGACCCAGTACTTC
TRBV5-4	TRBJ1-2	TRBD1	few	CASSLQGAGYGYTF	TGTGCCAGCAGCTTGCAGGGGGCGGGCTATGGCTACACCTTC
TRBV4-1	TRBJ1-1	NA	few	CASSQESGVNTEAFF	TGCGCCAGCAGCCAAGAATCCGGGGTCAACACTGAAGCTTTCTTT
TRBV7-6	TRBJ1-1	NA	few	CASSLRRAGQGRMPFF	TGTGCCAGCAGCTTAAGACGCGCGGGGCAGGGAAGGATGCCTTTCTTT
TRBV10-2	TRBJ2-2	NA	many	CASSESHYGWTANTGELFF	TGCGCCAGCAGTGAGTCGCATTACGGTTGGACAGCGAACACCGGGGAGCTGTTTTTT
TRBV20-1	TRBJ1-5	NA	NA	CSASGQRKNNQPQHF	TGCAGTGCCTCCGGACAGAGGAAAAACAATCAGCCCCAGCATTTT
TRBV6-1	TRBJ1-1	NA	NA	CAIHPQMGEAFF	TGTGCCATCCACCCCCAGATGGGAGAAGCTTTCTTT